These 23 T cell receptor beta chains originate from one sample sequenced in a study of blood T cells in healthy people across ages (dated by TCRdb to about 2015). Library creation used 5' RACE. TCRdb records Illumina HiSeq 2500 as the sequencer. The second PCR ran for about 6 to 12 cycles and used a J-beta primer mix along with a sample-barcoded 5' primer. TCRdb handled the public reads itself, with Q25 trimming in fastp and clone calling in MiXCR, and kept productive beta chains. All rows with the same CDR3 protein become a single entry with the most common DNA and genes. For this sample the table gives around 820,000 distinct CDR3 sequences, of which approximately 25% were detected only once. The ten largest clones capture 3% to 4.5% of the sample. These same records also appear under a second study, on T cells of mothers and their children.

Source material: blood. These receptors all stem from a boy aged 5-17 years in good health.

This clonotype occurred a few times. The chain employs TRBV7-2 and TRBJ2-5; TRBD2 matches 8 bases. V trimming: 4 bases; J trimming: 3 bases; junction bases outside the gene matches: 4. CDR1 SGHTA and CDR2 FQGNSA come from the germline V gene. This CDR3 region has 14 residues. CDR3 sequence reads: CASSSSTSEETQYF. Here the CDR3 DNA reads TGTGCCAGCAGCTCCTCGACTAGCGAAGAGACCCAGTACTTC. Filled out from reference TRBV7-2 and TRBJ2-5, the complete variable domain reads GAGVSQSPSNKVTEKGKDVELRCDPISGHTALYWYRQSLGQGLEFLIYFQGNSAPDKSGLPSDRFSAERTGGSVSTLTIQRTQQEDSAVYLCASSSSTSEETQYFGPGTRLLVL.

This clonotype has only a few counts. The chain employs TRBV7-3 and TRBJ2-1, with 7 bases that match TRBD1. Germline V gene data show CDR1 as SGHTA and CDR2 as FQGTGA. J gave up 2 bases and V 1 base, and 5 bases lay outside the gene matches. This CDR3 has 16 amino acids. In DNA, the CDR3 is TGTGCCAGCAGCTTAATTTCAGGACAGGCCTACAATGAGCAGTTCTTC. It yields the protein CASSLISGQAYNEQFF.

The chain links TRBV2 to TRBJ2-5; D not resolved. The CDR3 loop spans 14 amino acids. Germline V gives CDR1 SNHLY, CDR2 FYNNEI. The V gene lost 7 bases and the J gene lost 4 bases, with 16 bases spanning the gap. The CDR3 DNA sequence: TGTGCCAGCAAGGAAAGATCCCCGGGAGAGACCCAGTACTTC. As protein: CASKERSPGETQYF.

This clonotype was detected only a few times. CDR3 amino acids: CASSEAGWSNQPQHF. The CDR3 nucleotides read TGTGCCAGCAGTGAAGCGGGGTGGAGCAATCAGCCCCAGCATTTT. The gene calls are TRBV6-1 and TRBJ1-5, with no clear D. With 0 bases removed from V and 1 base from J, the gap between germline ends came to 7 bases. Germline CDR1 and CDR2: MNHNS and SASEGT. The CDR3 loop spans 15 amino acids.

The chain combines TRBV20-1 with TRBJ1-1; D gene ambiguous. CDR3 length: 15 residues. Germline CDR1 reads DFQATT; CDR2 reads SNEGSKA (reference sequence). The V end was cut by 2 bases, the J end by 5 bases, with 18 bases between. The CDR3 region is CSARYRSGQLTEAFF. CDR3 nucleotide sequence: TGCAGTGCTAGATACCGGTCCGGGCAGTTGACTGAAGCTTTCTTT.

This clonotype has a handful of counts. The chain couples TRBV15 to TRBJ2-3; D may be TRBD1 or TRBD2 (5 bases each). In germline, CDR1 is LNHNV, CDR2 YYDKDF (reference sequence). CDR3 length: 12 residues. With 8 bases removed from V and 2 bases from J, the gap between germline ends came to 8 bases. The CDR3 here is CATEGSTDTQYF. The CDR3 bases are TGTGCCACCGAGGGGTCCACAGATACGCAGTATTTT.

The chain is built from TRBV6-5 and TRBJ2-1; D unresolved. This CDR3 has 13 amino acids. The germline V and J ends were trimmed by 8 bases and 9 bases, with 17 bases remaining between them. Germline CDR1 is MNHEY and CDR2 is SVGAGI. CDR3 loop: CASGRTSRSEQFF. CDR3 nucleotides: TGTGCCAGCGGCCGAACCTCTAGATCTGAGCAGTTCTTC.

This clonotype was seen more than once but under ten times. The chain couples TRBV10-3 to TRBJ2-5; 9 positions agree with TRBD1. The CDR3 consists of 16 residues. Trimming removed 4 bases from V and 1 base from J; junction bases left unmatched: 7. Germline V gives CDR1 ENHRY, CDR2 SYGVKD. Written as DNA, the CDR3 is TGTGCCATCAGTGGGGGACAGGGACGAACCCAAGAGACCCAGTACTTC. Residues: CAISGGQGRTQETQYF.

This clonotype was observed a handful of times. This rearrangement joins TRBV4-1 to TRBJ1-4; D is ambiguous. V shed 1 base and J shed 3 bases, with 12 bases lying between them. The CDR3 runs 16 residues. Germline V gene lookup returns CDR1 MGHRA and CDR2 YSYEKL. The CDR3 DNA follows: TGCGCCAGCAGCCAAGTCGAGAGGTATCCTAATGAAAAACTGTTTTTT. Encoded protein: CASSQVERYPNEKLFF.

The V call is TRBV29-1, the J call TRBJ2-5, with D perhaps TRBD2 (6 bases). Per germline, CDR1 SQVTM and CDR2 ANQGSEA. This CDR3 region has 16 residues. V lost 3 bases to trimming and J lost 0 bases, with 17 bases between them. CDR3 protein: CSVEVGVGLYQETQYF. As DNA, the CDR3 is TGCAGCGTTGAGGTCGGAGTGGGACTGTACCAAGAGACCCAGTACTTC.

The rearrangement uses TRBV20-1 and TRBJ2-5; 8 bases are a match to TRBD1. V was clipped by 6 bases and J by 2 bases; unmatched bases: 5. Germline CDR1 and CDR2: DFQATT and SNEGSKA (reference sequence). The CDR3 runs to 13 residues. The CDR3 spells CSAQGDRQETQYF. The DNA for the CDR3 is TGCAGTGCGCAGGGGGACAGGCAAGAGACCCAGTACTTC.

The chain is built from TRBV29-1 and TRBJ2-1, with TRBD1 matching over 9 bases. The CDR3 loop spans 13 amino acids. The V segment lost 5 bases and the J segment 4 bases; nucleotides outside the gene matches: 3. Germline V CDR1 and CDR2: SQVTM, ANQGSEA. The CDR3: CSVNRGPYNEQFF. Written as DNA, the CDR3 is TGCAGCGTTAACAGGGGGCCTTACAATGAGCAGTTCTTC.

The chain has TRBV14 and TRBJ2-3; TRBD2 matches at 7 bases. Germline loops: CDR1 SGHDN, CDR2 FVKESK. CDR3 length: 16 residues. V lost 5 bases and J lost 1; bases outside the gene matches: 9. CDR3 protein: CASSSTSAGGTDTQYF. DNA of the CDR3: TGTGCCAGCAGCTCAACTAGCGCAGGAGGCACAGATACGCAGTATTTT. Combining the CDR3 with reference TRBV14 and TRBJ2-3 gives the whole variable domain EAGVTQFPSHSVIEKGQTVTLRCDPISGHDNLYWYRRVMGKEIKFLLHFVKESKQDESGMPNNRFLAERTGGTYSTLKVQPAELEDSGVYFCASSSTSAGGTDTQYFGPGTRLTVL.

V and J are TRBV6-1 and TRBJ1-4; D uncertain. In germline, CDR1 is MNHNS, CDR2 SASEGT. Trimming took off 1 base at V and 8 bases at J, with 11 bases between the two ends. The CDR3 is 14 residues long. CDR3 amino acids: CASSEDDRTEKLFF. As DNA, the CDR3 is TGTGCCAGCAGTGAAGATGACCGGACCGAAAAACTGTTTTTT.

This clonotype has a handful of counts. V and J are TRBV2 and TRBJ2-3; perhaps TRBD2 as D (7 bases). CDR1 and CDR2 (germline): SNHLY, FYNNEI. The ends were cut back, 7 bases at V and 5 bases at J, with 16 bases in the middle. This CDR3 has 14 amino acids. CDR3 sequence: CASNAGAIRDTQYF. In nucleotides, the CDR3 is TGTGCCAGCAACGCGGGGGCGATTCGAGATACGCAGTATTTT.

The chain carries TRBV7-9 and TRBJ1-1, with TRBD1 matching over 11 bases. The CDR3 runs to 14 residues. V trimming: 6 bases; J trimming: 4 bases; junction bases outside the gene matches: 4. CDR1 and CDR2 (germline): SEHNR, FQNEAQ (reference sequence). The CDR3 DNA reads TGTGCCAGCAGGTTCGGGACAGGGGGCACTGAAGCTTTCTTT. This sequence encodes CASRFGTGGTEAFF.

The V and J genes are TRBV7-2 and TRBJ2-5; a weak D match, TRBD1 (6 bases). The end of the DNA fits TRBJ2-7 better, so the J call may be wrong. The CDR3 runs to 14 residues. CDR1 and CDR2 (germline): SGHTA, FQGNSA. As DNA, the CDR3 is TGTGCCAGCAGCTTTCAAACAGGGCCCTACGAGCAGTACTTC. Amino acid sequence: CASSFQTGPYEQYF.

The rearrangement joins TRBV15 to TRBJ1-2; maybe TRBD1 (5 bases). V lost 1 base, J lost 8 bases, and 11 bases lay in between. Germline V gene lookup returns CDR1 LNHNV and CDR2 YYDKDF (reference sequence). This CDR3 comprises 13 residues. CDR3 DNA: TGTGCCACCAGCAGAGTGAGGGACGAAGGCTACACCTTC. It yields the protein CATSRVRDEGYTF.

A few counts support this clonotype. This sequence joins TRBV2 and TRBJ2-2; D gene ambiguous. V dropped 8 bases and J dropped 6 bases, with 10 bases sitting between them. The length of the CDR3 is 12 residues. Germline CDR1 reads SNHLY; CDR2 reads FYNNEI. As DNA, the CDR3 is TGTGCCAGCGTCCGTCGGCCCGGGGAGCTGTTTTTT. It codes for CASVRRPGELFF.

V is TRBV3-1 and J is TRBJ2-5; 9 bases map to TRBD2. Trimming removed 0 bases from V and 5 bases from J; junction bases left unmatched: 13. The CDR3 is made up of 18 amino acids. Germline lookup yields CDR1 LGHDT and CDR2 YNNKEL (reference sequence). The CDR3 protein is CASSQDPWNSGRRETQYF. In DNA, the CDR3 is TGTGCCAGCAGCCAAGATCCGTGGAATAGCGGGAGAAGGGAGACCCAGTACTTC.

The V call is TRBV9, the J call TRBJ2-1, with TRBD2 identical over 7 bases. This CDR3 contains 16 residues. The trim removed 0 bases at V and 3 bases at J, leaving 6 bases unmatched. Germline CDR1 and CDR2: SGDLS and YYNGEE. The CDR3 reads CASSVVPSGSYNEQFF. The CDR3 coding sequence is TGTGCCAGCAGCGTAGTGCCTAGCGGAAGCTACAATGAGCAGTTCTTC.

V is TRBV28 and J is TRBJ1-3; D gene unclear. V was pared by 6 bases and J by 0 bases, with 18 bases between. The CDR3 loop spans 17 amino acids. Germline loops: CDR1 MDHEN, CDR2 SYDVKM. The DNA of the CDR3 is TGTGCCAGCAGCCTATCAGTCTACGGTATCTCTGGAAACACCATATATTTT. Its translation is CASSLSVYGISGNTIYF. Combining the CDR3 with reference TRBV28 and TRBJ1-3 gives the whole variable domain DVKVTQSSRYLVKRTGEKVFLECVQDMDHENMFWYRQDPGLGLRLIYFSYDVKMKEKGDIPEGYSVSREKKERFSLILESASTNQTSMYLCASSLSVYGISGNTIYFGEGSWLTVV.

A note on this clonotype: One junction end disagrees with the germline gene, perhaps due to a read error. The chain joins TRBV10-3 to TRBJ2-1, with 7 bases lining up with TRBD2. The J call may be incorrect, as the DNA end agrees better with TRBJ2-5. The CDR3 consists of 15 residues. Per germline, CDR1 ENHRY and CDR2 SYGVKD. The CDR3 sequence is CATSPGLVGEETQYF. The CDR3, as DNA: TGTGCCACCAGTCCCGGACTAGTGGGAGAAGAGACCCAGTACTTC.